These T cell receptor beta chains were read from a single sample in a study of blood T cell repertoires in COVID-19. Libraries were prepared by immunoSEQ multiplex PCR; TCRdb keeps only in-frame clonotypes and omits some of them. The sample records a few hundred thousand clones, around 88% being singletons. The specimen sequenced was PBMCs or T cells enriched from blood (not recorded which). These TCRs come from a woman aged 25 to 39 who had recovered from COVID-19. CDR3s include the opening cysteine and the closing phenylalanine or tryptophan. D genes are given only for firm matches. A row's size may be missing; if present it is once, few, many or a size class.

TRBV11-2,TRBJ2-1,few,.,CASSLDSNEQFF,TGTGCCAGCAGCTTAGATAGCAATGAGCAGTTCTTC
TRBV30,TRBJ1-1,.,.,CAWSGQTNTEAFF,TGTGCCTGGAGTGGACAGACGAACACTGAAGCTTTCTTT
TRBV11-2,TRBJ2-7,.,TRBD1,CASSVRDRGHEQYF,TGTGCCAGCAGCGTCCGGGACAGGGGTCACGAGCAGTACTTC
TRBV20-1,TRBJ1-1,.,.,CSASRGTGNTEAFF,TGCAGTGCTAGTCGGGGAACGGGGAACACTGAAGCTTTCTTT
TRBV7-2,TRBJ2-1,.,TRBD1,CASSLVQGANNEQFF,TGTGCCAGCAGCTTAGTGCAGGGGGCTAACAATGAGCAGTTCTTC
TRBV28,TRBJ2-1,.,TRBD2,CASIGAGPTNNEQFF,TGTGCCAGCATCGGAGCGGGACCCACTAACAATGAGCAGTTCTTC
TRBV9,TRBJ1-2,.,TRBD1,CASSARQGANYGYTF,TGTGCCAGCAGCGCCCGACAGGGCGCTAACTATGGCTACACCTTC
TRBV29-1,TRBJ2-7,few,.,CSAGEMEGEQYF,TGCAGCGCGGGCGAGATGGAGGGCGAGCAGTACTTC
TRBV19,TRBJ1-4,.,TRBD1,CASTRQGGSRREKLFF,TGTGCCAGTACCCGACAGGGGGGAAGTCGGAGGGAAAAACTGTTTTTT
TRBV6-5,TRBJ1-1,.,TRBD1,CASSQTGVGTEAFF,TGTGCCAGCAGCCAGACAGGGGTCGGAACTGAAGCTTTCTTT
TRBV7-2,TRBJ1-2,few,TRBD1,CASSPQVDRSLGGYTF,TGTGCCAGCAGCCCTCAAGTGGACAGGAGCCTCGGGGGCTACACCTTC
TRBV19,TRBJ2-5,.,TRBD1,CASSSGQGAVGQETQYF,TGTGCCAGTAGTTCCGGACAGGGGGCGGTGGGCCAAGAGACCCAGTACTTC
TRBV6-5,TRBJ2-2,.,.,CASSLDSHGTGELFF,TGTGCCAGCAGTCTCGACAGCCATGGGACCGGGGAGCTGTTTTTT
TRBV12-5,TRBJ2-4,.,.,CASALEGGVNIQYF,TGTGCTAGTGCCCTGGAGGGGGGGGTTAACATTCAGTACTTC
TRBV4-3,TRBJ2-2,.,TRBD1,CASGRDRPNTGELFF,TGCGCCAGCGGGCGGGACAGGCCGAACACCGGGGAGCTGTTTTTT
TRBV21-1,TRBJ2-2,.,.,CASSKLAENTGELFF,TGTGCCAGCAGCAAACTAGCAGAAAACACCGGGGAGCTGTTTTTT
TRBV30,TRBJ1-4,few,.,CAWSVGGTTNEKLFF,TGTGCCTGGAGTGTAGGGGGTACCACTAATGAAAAACTGTTTTTT
TRBV7-3,TRBJ1-6,.,.,CASSLKQSGRSPLHF,TGTGCCAGCAGCTTAAAACAGTCCGGTCGTTCACCCCTCCACTTT
TRBV4-3,TRBJ1-3,.,.,CASSQDLGADGNTIYF,TGCGCCAGCAGCCAAGATTTGGGGGCAGATGGAAACACCATATATTTT
TRBV7-2,TRBJ2-7,.,.,CASSFGQKNEQYF,TGTGCCAGCAGCTTTGGACAGAAGAACGAGCAGTACTTC
TRBV5-1,TRBJ2-3,.,TRBD1,CASSLDTGGDTQYF,TGCGCCAGCAGCTTGGATACAGGGGGAGATACGCAGTATTTT
TRBV5-4,TRBJ2-3,.,TRBD2,CASSPRSGKTDTQYF,TGTGCCAGCAGCCCTCGTAGCGGGAAAACAGATACGCAGTATTTT